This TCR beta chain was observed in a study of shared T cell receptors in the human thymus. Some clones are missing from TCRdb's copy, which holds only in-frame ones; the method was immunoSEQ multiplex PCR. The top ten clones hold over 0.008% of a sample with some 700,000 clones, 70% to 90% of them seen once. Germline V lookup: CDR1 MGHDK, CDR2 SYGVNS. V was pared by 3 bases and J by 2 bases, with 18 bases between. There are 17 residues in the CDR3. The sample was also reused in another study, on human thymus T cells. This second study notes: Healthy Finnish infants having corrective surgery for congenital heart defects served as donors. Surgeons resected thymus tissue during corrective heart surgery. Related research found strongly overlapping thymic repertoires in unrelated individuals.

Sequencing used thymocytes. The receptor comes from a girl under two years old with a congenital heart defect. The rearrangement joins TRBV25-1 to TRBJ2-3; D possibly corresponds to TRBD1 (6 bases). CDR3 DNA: TGTGCCAGCAGTGAGCGTACAACCGGGACATCCACAGATACGCAGTATTTT. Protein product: CASSERTTGTSTDTQYF.